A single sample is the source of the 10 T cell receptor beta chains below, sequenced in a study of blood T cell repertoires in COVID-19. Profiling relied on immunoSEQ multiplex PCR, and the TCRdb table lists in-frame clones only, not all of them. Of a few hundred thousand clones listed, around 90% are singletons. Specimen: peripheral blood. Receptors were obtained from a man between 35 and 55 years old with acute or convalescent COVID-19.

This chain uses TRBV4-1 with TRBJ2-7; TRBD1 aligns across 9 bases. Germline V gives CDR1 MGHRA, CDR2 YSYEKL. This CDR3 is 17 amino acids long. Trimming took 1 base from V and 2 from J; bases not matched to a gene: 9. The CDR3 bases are TGCGCCAGCAGCCAAGTCACCCCCGGGACAGGGACCTACGAGCAGTACTTC. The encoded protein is CASSQVTPGTGTYEQYF.

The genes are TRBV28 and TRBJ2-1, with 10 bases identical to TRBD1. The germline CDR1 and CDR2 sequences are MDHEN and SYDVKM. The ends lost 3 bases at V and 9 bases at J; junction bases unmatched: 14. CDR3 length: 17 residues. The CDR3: CASSFSSPGQGTGEQFF. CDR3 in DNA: TGTGCCAGCAGTTTCTCTAGCCCGGGACAGGGGACGGGTGAGCAGTTCTTC.

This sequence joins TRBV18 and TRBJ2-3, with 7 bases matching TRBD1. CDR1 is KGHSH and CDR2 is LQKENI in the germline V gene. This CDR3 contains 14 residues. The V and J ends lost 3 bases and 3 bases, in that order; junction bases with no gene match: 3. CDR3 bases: TGTGCCAGCTCACCTAGCAGGGGGACAGATACGCAGTATTTT. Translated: CASSPSRGTDTQYF.

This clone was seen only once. As DNA, the CDR3 is TGTGCCAGCAGGGCCGACGGACAGAACACCGGGGAGCTGTTTTTT. Translating gives CASRADGQNTGELFF. The chain is built from TRBV9 and TRBJ2-2; possibly TRBD1 for D (5 bases). Germline CDR1 SGDLS, CDR2 YYNGEE. V gave up 5 bases and J gave up 1 base, with 12 bases separating them. This CDR3 spans 15 amino acids. The variable domain in full, completed from reference TRBV9 and TRBJ2-2, reads DSGVTQTPKHLITATGQRVTLRCSPRSGDLSVYWYQQSLDQGLQFLIQYYNGEERAKGNILERFSAQQFPDLHSELNLSSLELGDSALYFCASRADGQNTGELFFGEGSRLTVL.

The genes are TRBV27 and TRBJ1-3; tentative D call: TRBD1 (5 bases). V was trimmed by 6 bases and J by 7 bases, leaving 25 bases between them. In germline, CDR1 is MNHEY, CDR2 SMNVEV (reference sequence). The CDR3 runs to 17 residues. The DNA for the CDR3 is TGTGCCAGCAGCTATCGCGATGGGCCAGCTTCAGGGAACACCATATATTTT. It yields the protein CASSYRDGPASGNTIYF.

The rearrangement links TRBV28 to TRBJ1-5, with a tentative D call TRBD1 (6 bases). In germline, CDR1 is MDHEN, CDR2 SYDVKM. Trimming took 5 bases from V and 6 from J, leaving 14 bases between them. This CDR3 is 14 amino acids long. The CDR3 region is CASSPQGIGQPQHF. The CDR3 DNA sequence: TGTGCCAGCAGTCCACAGGGTATCGGTCAGCCCCAGCATTTT.

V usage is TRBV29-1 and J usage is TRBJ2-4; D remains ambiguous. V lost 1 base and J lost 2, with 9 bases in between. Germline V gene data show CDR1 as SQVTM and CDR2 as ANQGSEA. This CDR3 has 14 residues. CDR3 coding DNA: TGCAGCGTTGAAGTTGGGCTAACCAAAAACATTCAGTACTTC. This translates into CSVEVGLTKNIQYF.

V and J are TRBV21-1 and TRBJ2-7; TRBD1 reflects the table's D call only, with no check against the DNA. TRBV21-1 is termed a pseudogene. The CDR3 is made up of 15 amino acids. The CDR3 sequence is CASSKGGDRPYEQYF. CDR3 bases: TGTGCCAGCAGCAAAGGGGGGGACAGACCCTACGAGCAGTACTTC.

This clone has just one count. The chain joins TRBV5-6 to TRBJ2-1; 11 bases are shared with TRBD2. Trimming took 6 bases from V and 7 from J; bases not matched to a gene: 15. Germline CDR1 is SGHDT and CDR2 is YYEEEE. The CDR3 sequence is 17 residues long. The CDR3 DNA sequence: TGTGCCAGCACCCCGGGACTAGCGGCAACACCCGGGAATGAGCAGTTCTTC. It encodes CASTPGLAATPGNEQFF.

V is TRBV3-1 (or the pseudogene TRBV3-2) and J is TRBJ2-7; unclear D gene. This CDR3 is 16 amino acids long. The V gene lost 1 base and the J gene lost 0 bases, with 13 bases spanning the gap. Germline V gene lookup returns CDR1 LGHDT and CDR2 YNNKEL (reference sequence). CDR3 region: CASSQVSAASSYEQYF. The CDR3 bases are TGTGCCAGCAGCCAAGTTTCGGCAGCGAGCTCCTACGAGCAGTACTTC.